This T cell receptor beta chain appears in the sequencing data of a study of T cells expressing NK-cell markers. For the study at large: Repertoire data for TCR beta were derived from sorted T cells (CD3+CD56+NKG2C+, CD3+CD56+NKG2C- and CD3+CD56-NKG2C+). Whole-study findings and limits: There were a handful of donors in whom these clonotypes also led the CD3+CD56-NKG2C+ fraction.

About this clonotype itself: Antigen unknown.

The CDR3 sequence is 13 residues long. Germline V CDR1 and CDR2: MNHEY, SMNVEV (reference sequence). A 5'RACE template switching approach incorporating UMIs was used to make TCR beta cDNA. TCRdb reprocessed the 5' RACE reads and stores each CDR3 protein as one record, lacking DNA. The ten most abundant clones cover less than 15% of a sample with 120,000 to 150,000 distinct CDR3 sequences. The receptor was derived from a young man in good health. This chain joins TRBV27 and TRBJ2-3; TCRdb's D call of TRBD2 is untestable without DNA. Sequencing input: blood T cells: a sorted CD56 or NKG2C T cell subset, CD4+ or CD8+ T cells, or bulk PBMC T cells (not recorded which). The CDR3 loop is CASTSGGTDTQYF.